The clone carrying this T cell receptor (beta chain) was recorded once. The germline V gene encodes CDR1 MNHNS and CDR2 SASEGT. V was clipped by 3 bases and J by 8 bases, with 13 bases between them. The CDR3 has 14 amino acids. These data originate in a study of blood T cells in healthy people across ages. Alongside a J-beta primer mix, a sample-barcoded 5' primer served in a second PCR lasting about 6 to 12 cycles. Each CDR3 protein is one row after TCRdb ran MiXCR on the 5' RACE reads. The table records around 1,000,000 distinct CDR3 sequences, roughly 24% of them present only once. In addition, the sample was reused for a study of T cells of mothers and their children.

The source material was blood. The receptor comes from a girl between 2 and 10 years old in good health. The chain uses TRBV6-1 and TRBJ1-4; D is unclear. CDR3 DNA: TGTGCCAGCAGTGATAACAGAAGCAGGGAAAAACTGTTTTTT. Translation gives CASSDNRSREKLFF.